Following are 13 T cell receptor beta chains from one sample sequenced in a study of blood T cell repertoires in COVID-19. Using immunoSEQ multiplex PCR, the repertoire was profiled, and TCRdb retains in-frame clones only, with some absent. Here the sample spans some 95,000 clones, around 80% being singletons. Sequences were obtained from peripheral blood. The origin of the receptors is a man in his 70s with acute or convalescent COVID-19.

The chain employs TRBV28 and TRBJ2-3, with 10 bases aligning to TRBD1. Germline CDR1 reads MDHEN; CDR2 reads SYDVKM. V lost 5 bases, J lost 0 bases, and 11 bases stayed unmatched. The CDR3 is made up of 18 amino acids. This CDR3 is CASSLLSLDRGSTDTQYF. CDR3 bases: TGTGCCAGCAGTCTCCTCTCGTTGGACAGGGGGAGCACAGATACGCAGTATTTT.

The V call is TRBV7-2, the J call TRBJ1-4, with D maybe TRBD1 (5 bases). The CDR3 runs 15 residues. Germline CDR1 SGHTA, CDR2 FQGNSA. The germline V and J ends were trimmed by 4 bases and 5 bases, with 14 bases remaining between them. In DNA, the CDR3 is TGTGCCAGCAGCTCGGGGGGAAGGGGCAATGAAAAACTGTTTTTT. It is translated as CASSSGGRGNEKLFF.

This clone was seen a single time. Here the CDR3 reads CASSETGNYGYTF. CDR3 nucleotides: TGTGCCAGCAGCGAAACAGGAAACTATGGCTACACCTTC. The V call is TRBV7-8, the J call TRBJ1-2, with D possibly being TRBD1 (5 bases). The CDR3 is 13 residues long. From germline, CDR1 is SGHVS and CDR2 FQNEAQ. V lost 5 bases, J lost 2 bases, and 9 bases lay in between.

The rearrangement links TRBV6-5 to TRBJ1-4, with TRBD1 identical over 8 bases. Looked up from germline, CDR1 is MNHEY and CDR2 is SVGAGI. This CDR3 spans 13 amino acids. Trimming took 5 bases from V and 7 from J; bases not matched to a gene: 3. The chain's CDR3 is CASSLTGVEKLFF. As DNA, the CDR3 is TGTGCCAGCAGTCTGACAGGGGTTGAAAAACTGTTTTTT.

The chain employs TRBV4-3 and TRBJ2-5; tentatively, D is TRBD1 (6 bases). The CDR3 covers 15 residues. From germline, CDR1 is LGHNA and CDR2 YSLEER. The V gene lost 3 bases and the J gene lost 5 bases, with 16 bases spanning the gap. The CDR3: CASSHLQGSGETQYF. CDR3 nucleotides: TGCGCCAGCAGCCACCTACAGGGATCCGGGGAGACCCAGTACTTC.

The J gene is TRBJ1-2, the V gene TRBV28; 7 bases line up with TRBD1. Germline V lookup: CDR1 MDHEN, CDR2 SYDVKM. This CDR3 spans 13 amino acids. Trimming removed 2 bases from V and 3 bases from J; junction bases left unmatched: 0. The CDR3 nucleotides read TGTGCCAGCAGTTTAGGGACAGACTATGGCTACACCTTC. Its protein product is CASSLGTDYGYTF.

The V call is TRBV7-8, the J call TRBJ1-5; no clear D. CDR3 length equals 16 residues. In germline, CDR1 is SGHVS, CDR2 FQNEAQ. V dropped 1 base and J dropped 4 bases, with 14 bases sitting between them. The CDR3 is CASSLGSGRRNQPQHF. In DNA form, the CDR3 reads TGTGCCAGCAGCTTAGGTTCGGGGAGGCGGAATCAGCCCCAGCATTTT.

The V call is TRBV24-1, the J call TRBJ2-1; 7 nucleotides match TRBD2. The CDR3 contains 16 residues. Unmatched junction bases numbered 12, after V lost 3 bases and J lost 8 bases. Germline CDR1 reads KGHDR; CDR2 reads SFDVKD. The CDR3 coding sequence is TGTGCCACCAGTGATCCTGGCCCCGACAGCGGGGATGAGCAGTTCTTC. Translating it yields CATSDPGPDSGDEQFF.

The CDR3 coding sequence is TGTGCCAGCAGCCTTATGTTAGCGGGAGGGAGGAAGACCCAGTACTTC. As protein: CASSLMLAGGRKTQYF. The chain couples TRBV7-2 to TRBJ2-5; TRBD2 matches at 11 bases. With 5 bases clipped from V and 6 bases from J, the junction kept 11 bases outside the gene matches. This CDR3 comprises 16 residues. Germline CDR1 and CDR2: SGHTA and FQGNSA. Full variable domain (missing parts from reference TRBV7-2 and TRBJ2-5): GAGVSQSPSNKVTEKGKDVELRCDPISGHTALYWYRQSLGQGLEFLIYFQGNSAPDKSGLPSDRFSAERTGGSVSTLTIQRTQQEDSAVYLCASSLMLAGGRKTQYFGPGTRLLVL.

The chain couples TRBV29-1 to TRBJ1-1; the match to TRBD1 covers 11 bases. The germline gives CDR1 SQVTM, CDR2 ANQGSEA. This CDR3 has 14 residues. V shed 5 bases, J shed 10 bases, and the junction held 12 bases outside the gene matches. The CDR3 reads CSVSPGTGGSGAFF. The CDR3 coding sequence is TGCAGCGTTTCCCCCGGGACAGGGGGGAGTGGAGCTTTCTTT.

This chain joins TRBV5-1 and TRBJ2-1; TRBD2 matches at 12 bases. Germline CDR1 reads SGHRS; CDR2 reads YFSETQ. The trim removed 6 bases at V and 5 bases at J, leaving 6 bases unmatched. The CDR3 extends over 15 amino acids. CDR3 nucleotide sequence: TGCGCCAGCACCCTGACTAGCGGGGGTAACAATGAGCAGTTCTTC. Amino acid sequence: CASTLTSGGNNEQFF.

CDR3 protein: CASSHGQGLADTGELFF. The CDR3 DNA is TGTGCCAGCAGTCACGGACAGGGACTAGCGGACACCGGGGAGCTGTTTTTT. The chain joins TRBV6-2 or TRBV6-3 to TRBJ2-2; TRBD2 aligns across 11 bases. Germline values: CDR1 MNHEY, CDR2 SVGEGT. The length of the CDR3 is 17 residues. The V and J ends lost 5 bases and 3 bases, in that order; junction bases with no gene match: 8.

The chain couples TRBV13 to TRBJ2-7; 7 bases are shared with TRBD1. Germline trimming cut 5 bases from V and 3 bases from J; bases unmatched to any gene: 13. CDR3 length equals 16 residues. Germline V CDR1 and CDR2: PRHDT, FYEKMQ (reference sequence). In nucleotides, the CDR3 is TGTGCCAGCAGCCGAAAAACAGGGGTGTGGGACTACGAGCAGTACTTC. Encoded protein: CASSRKTGVWDYEQYF.